One TCR beta chain is described in this entry. The antigen remains undetermined. These data originate in a study of graft-versus-host responses after intestinal transplantation. Trimming left V 5 bases short and J 5 bases short, with 21 bases between. There are 16 residues in the CDR3. Germline V gene lookup returns CDR1 SGHVS and CDR2 FNYEAQ. TCRdb's table, derived via immunoSEQ multiplex PCR, lists solely in-frame clones and lacks some. This sample has about 120,000 clones, with 90% found just once. The V gene is TRBV7-6, the J gene TRBJ2-5; a weak D match, TRBD2 (6 bases). The receptor comes from a human donor who received an intestinal transplant. Sample: unstimulated CD4+ T cells sorted from spleen or lymph node cells, taken before intestinal transplant. Here the CDR3 DNA reads TGTGCCAGCAGCCTATCGGCTGGGGGGTCGACGGAGACCCAGTACTTC. This gives the protein CASSLSAGGSTETQYF.